These T cell receptor beta chains were read from a single sample in a study of PD-L1 blockade in urothelial cancer. This table comes from immunoSEQ multiplex PCR, and its TCRdb copy is limited to in-frame clones, with some not included. The sample carries about 1,800 clones, 33% recorded once. The sequencing used tumor tissue, collected before atezolizumab (anti-PD-L1) treatment. Receptor source: a man aged 55 to 70 with urothelial cancer. Both conserved end residues are part of each CDR3. A D gene is named only where the DNA matches it firmly. Not every row has a clone size; where given, it reads once, few, many or a size class.

-,TRBV10-3,-,TRBJ1-6,15,CAISESGEGNSPLHF,TGTGCCATCAGTGAGTCGGGGGAGGGTAATTCACCCCTCCACTTT
-,TRBV4-2,-,TRBJ1-5,13,CASSQDLPQPQHF,TGTGCCAGCAGCCAAGATCTGCCTCAGCCCCAGCATTTT
-,TRBV11-3,TRBD2,TRBJ2-1,15,CASSRLGAGIHEQFF,TGTGCCAGCAGCCGCTTAGGAGCGGGGATCCATGAGCAGTTCTTC
-,TRBV4-1,-,TRBJ1-4,18,CASSQGGSRGWTNEKLFF,TGCGCCAGCAGCCAAGGAGGGTCCAGGGGATGGACTAATGAAAAACTGTTTTTT
-,TRBV7-6,TRBD2,TRBJ2-7,17,CASSQGSGGTISYEQYF,TGTGCCAGCAGCCAAGGGAGCGGGGGGACTATCTCCTACGAGCAGTACTTC
-,TRBV1,-,TRBJ1-2,13,CASSQGKWNGYTF,TGCGCCAGCAGCCAAGGTAAATGGAATGGCTACACCTTC
-,TRBV30,-,TRBJ1-5,13,CAWSGQSNQPQHF,TGTGCCTGGAGTGGACAGAGCAATCAGCCCCAGCATTTT
-,TRBV5-1,-,TRBJ2-7,16,CASSLVGGTYSYEQYF,TGCGCCAGCAGCTTGGTTGGCGGTACTTACTCCTACGAGCAGTACTTC
medium-sized,TRBV6-8,TRBD1,TRBJ2-7,14,CASSYSWQGVGQYF,TGTGCCAGCAGTTACTCGTGGCAGGGGGTGGGGCAGTACTTC
-,TRBV5-1,-,TRBJ2-1,14,CASSWGPRDSGGFF,TGCGCCAGCAGCTGGGGCCCCCGGGACAGCGGGGGGTTCTTC
few,TRBV6-8,-,TRBJ1-3,16,CASSLRQPGSGNTIYF,TGTGCCAGCAGTTTGCGGCAGCCGGGCTCTGGAAACACCATATATTTT
-,TRBV18,TRBD1,TRBJ1-5,14,CASSSSGQAQPQHF,TGTGCCAGCTCCTCCTCGGGACAGGCACAGCCCCAGCATTTT
-,TRBV5-1,TRBD2,TRBJ2-7,15,CASSLGAGGLYEQYF,TGCGCCAGCAGCTTGGGAGCGGGGGGGCTGTACGAGCAGTACTTC
-,TRBV28,TRBD1,TRBJ1-3,16,CASSPPQGATGNTIYF,TGTGCCAGCAGTCCGCCCCAGGGGGCAACCGGAAACACCATATATTTT
few,TRBV19,TRBD1,TRBJ1-4,15,CASRRGRVTNEKLFF,TGTGCCAGTAGGAGGGGGCGTGTTACTAATGAAAAACTGTTTTTT
-,TRBV10-1,TRBD1,TRBJ2-6,20,CASSRPTGTEGSSGANVLTF,TGCGCCAGCTCTAGACCGACCGGGACAGAAGGAAGCTCTGGGGCCAACGTCCTGACTTTC
-,TRBV29-1,-,TRBJ1-1,16,CSVDKGRLNPDTEAFF,TGCAGCGTTGATAAGGGACGCCTAAACCCAGACACTGAAGCTTTCTTT
few,TRBV4-1,-,TRBJ1-1,16,CASSQEGGSLNTEAFF,TGCGCCAGCAGCCAAGAAGGAGGCAGCCTGAACACTGAAGCTTTCTTT
-,TRBV6-8,TRBD2,TRBJ2-7,15,CASRTPRAGVGEQYF,TGTGCCAGCAGGACCCCTCGGGCGGGGGTAGGCGAGCAGTACTTC
medium-sized,TRBV6-8,-,TRBJ2-7,12,CASKTQSYEQYF,TGTGCCAGCAAAACCCAGTCCTACGAGCAGTACTTC
few,TRBV30,-,TRBJ1-5,12,CAWSESLGAQHF,TGTGCCTGGAGTGAGAGTTTGGGGGCCCAGCATTTT
-,TRBV11-3,-,TRBJ2-3,14,CASSYDGLTDTQYF,TGTGCCAGCAGCTACGACGGGCTCACAGATACGCAGTATTTT
few,TRBV10-3,-,TRBJ1-1,15,CAISEWGPEGTEAFF,TGTGCCATCAGTGAGTGGGGACCCGAGGGCACTGAAGCTTTCTTT
once,TRBV19,-,TRBJ2-3,16,CASSMAVWGGTDTQYF,TGTGCCAGTAGTATGGCCGTATGGGGGGGCACAGATACGCAGTATTTT
few,TRBV11-3,-,TRBJ1-1,15,CASSLFTNKNTEAFF,TGTGCCAGCAGCTTGTTTACCAATAAGAACACTGAAGCTTTCTTT
once,TRBV19,-,TRBJ1-1,14,CASSTQGGRTEAFF,TGTGCCAGTAGCACCCAAGGGGGGCGCACTGAAGCTTTCTTT
hyperexpanded,TRBV10-2,TRBD1,TRBJ1-3,14,CASSRTGAGNTIYF,TGCGCCAGCAGTCGGACAGGGGCTGGAAACACCATATATTTT
-,TRBV10-2,TRBD2,TRBJ2-7,13,CASSETGGYEQYF,TGCGCCAGCAGTGAGACGGGGGGCTACGAGCAGTACTTC
few,TRBV19,-,TRBJ2-7,12,CASSGGHYEQYF,TGTGCCAGTAGTGGAGGACACTACGAGCAGTACTTC
few,TRBV11-3,-,TRBJ1-5,15,CASSLGVGREQPQHF,TGTGCCAGCAGCTTAGGTGTAGGCAGGGAACAGCCCCAGCATTTT
-,TRBV19,-,TRBJ1-3,15,CASSFDAGAGNTIYF,TGTGCCAGTAGTTTTGATGCCGGAGCTGGAAACACCATATATTTT
-,TRBV28,TRBD2,TRBJ2-1,18,CASSTMILAGGTYNEQFF,TGTGCCAGCAGCACAATGATACTAGCGGGGGGTACCTACAATGAGCAGTTCTTC
medium-sized,TRBV11-3,-,TRBJ2-2,14,CASSLEWITGELFF,TGTGCCAGCAGCTTGGAATGGATTACCGGGGAGCTGTTTTTT
few,TRBV18,TRBD1,TRBJ1-1,16,CASSPRTGQLNTEAFF,TGTGCCAGCTCACCAAGGACAGGGCAACTAAACACTGAAGCTTTCTTT
few,TRBV6-8,-,TRBJ1-6,15,CASSDCWAPNSPLHF,TGTGCCAGCAGTGACTGTTGGGCCCCTAATTCACCCCTCCACTTT
-,TRBV5-1,TRBD1,TRBJ2-6,15,CASRDRGDGANVLTF,TGCGCCAGCCGGGACAGGGGTGATGGGGCCAACGTCCTGACTTTC
-,TRBV18,-,TRBJ2-5,14,CASSPPISAETQYF,TGTGCCAGCTCACCACCGATTAGCGCGGAGACCCAGTACTTC
-,TRBV10-2,-,TRBJ2-1,15,CASKKGAGIVDEQFF,TGCGCCAGCAAAAAAGGGGCAGGGATAGTGGATGAGCAGTTCTTC
many,TRBV9,-,TRBJ1-1,14,CASSVNGGGTEAFF,TGTGCCAGCAGCGTAAATGGGGGCGGCACTGAAGCTTTCTTT
medium-sized,TRBV11-3,TRBD1,TRBJ2-7,15,CASSLDGQGGDEQYF,TGTGCCAGCAGCTTGGATGGACAGGGAGGCGACGAGCAGTACTTC